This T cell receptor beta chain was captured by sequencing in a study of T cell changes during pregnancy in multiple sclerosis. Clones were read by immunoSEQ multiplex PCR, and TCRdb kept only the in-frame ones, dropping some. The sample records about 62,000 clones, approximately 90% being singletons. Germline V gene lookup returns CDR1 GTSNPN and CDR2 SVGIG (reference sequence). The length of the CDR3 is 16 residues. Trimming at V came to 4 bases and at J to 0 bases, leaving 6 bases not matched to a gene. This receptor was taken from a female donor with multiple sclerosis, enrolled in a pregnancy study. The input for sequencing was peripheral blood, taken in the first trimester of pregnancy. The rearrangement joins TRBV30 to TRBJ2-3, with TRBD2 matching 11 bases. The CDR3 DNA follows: TGTGCCTGGAAACTAGCGGGAGCATCTAGCACAGATACGCAGTATTTT. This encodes CAWKLAGASSTDTQYF.